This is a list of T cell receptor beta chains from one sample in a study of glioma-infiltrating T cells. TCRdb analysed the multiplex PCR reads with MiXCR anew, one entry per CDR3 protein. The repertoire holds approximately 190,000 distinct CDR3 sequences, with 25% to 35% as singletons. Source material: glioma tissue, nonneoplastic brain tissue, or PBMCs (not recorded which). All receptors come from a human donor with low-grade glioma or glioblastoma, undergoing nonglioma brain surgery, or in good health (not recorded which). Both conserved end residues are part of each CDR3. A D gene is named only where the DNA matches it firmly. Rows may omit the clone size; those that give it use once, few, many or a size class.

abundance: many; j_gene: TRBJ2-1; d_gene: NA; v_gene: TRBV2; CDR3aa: CASRQSYNEQFF; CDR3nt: TGTGCCAGCAGGCAGAGTTACAATGAGCAGTTCTTC
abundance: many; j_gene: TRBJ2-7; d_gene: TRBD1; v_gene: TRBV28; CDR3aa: CASSLDRGVAYEQYF; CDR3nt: TGTGCCAGCAGTTTAGACAGGGGGGTAGCCTACGAGCAGTACTTC
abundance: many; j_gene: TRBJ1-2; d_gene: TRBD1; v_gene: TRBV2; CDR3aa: CASSESQGAHYGYTF; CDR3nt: TGTGCCAGCAGTGAATCACAGGGGGCTCACTATGGCTACACCTTC
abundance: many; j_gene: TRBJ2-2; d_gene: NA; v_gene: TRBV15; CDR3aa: CATSRDFSDTGELFF; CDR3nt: TGTGCCACCAGCAGAGATTTCAGTGACACCGGGGAGCTGTTTTTT
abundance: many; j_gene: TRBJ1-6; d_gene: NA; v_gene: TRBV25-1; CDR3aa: CASSEHSSSPLHF; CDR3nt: TGTGCCAGCAGTGAACACAGTTCCTCACCCCTCCACTTT
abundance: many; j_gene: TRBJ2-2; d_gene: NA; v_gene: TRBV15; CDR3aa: CATSRQYTGELFF; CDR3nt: TGTGCCACCAGCAGACAATACACCGGGGAGCTGTTTTTT
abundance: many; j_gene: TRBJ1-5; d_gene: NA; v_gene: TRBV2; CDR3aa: CASRPSVGTNQPQHF; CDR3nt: TGTGCCAGCAGACCCTCCGTCGGGACTAATCAGCCCCAGCATTTT
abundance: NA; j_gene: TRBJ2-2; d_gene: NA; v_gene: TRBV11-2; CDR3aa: CASSLVSGDTGELFF; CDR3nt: TGTGCCAGCAGCTTAGTATCGGGGGACACCGGGGAGCTGTTTTTT
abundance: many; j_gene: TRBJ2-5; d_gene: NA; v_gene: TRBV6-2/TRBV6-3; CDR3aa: CASSWAGGETQYF; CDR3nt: TGTGCCAGCAGTTGGGCAGGAGGAGAGACCCAGTACTTC
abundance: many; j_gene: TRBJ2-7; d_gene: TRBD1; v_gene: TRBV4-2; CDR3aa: CASSLEGQLYEQYF; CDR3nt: TGTGCCAGCAGCCTAGAGGGACAGCTCTACGAGCAGTACTTC
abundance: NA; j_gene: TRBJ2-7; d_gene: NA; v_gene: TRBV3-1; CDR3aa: CASSQDRFSYEQYF; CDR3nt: TGTGCCAGCAGCCAAGATCGTTTCTCCTACGAGCAGTACTTC
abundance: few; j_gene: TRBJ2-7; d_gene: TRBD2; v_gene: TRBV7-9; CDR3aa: CASSSLAGVREQYF; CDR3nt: TGTGCCAGCAGCTCTCTAGCGGGAGTAAGGGAGCAGTACTTC
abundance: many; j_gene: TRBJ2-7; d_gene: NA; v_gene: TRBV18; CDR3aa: CASTRGLISYEQYF; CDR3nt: TGTGCCAGTACACGGGGACTGATTTCCTACGAGCAGTACTTC
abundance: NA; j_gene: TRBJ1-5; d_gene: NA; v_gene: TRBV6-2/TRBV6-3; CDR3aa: CARRNRDQPQQF; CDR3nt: TGTGCCCGCCGAAACAGGGATCAGCCCCAGCAGTTT
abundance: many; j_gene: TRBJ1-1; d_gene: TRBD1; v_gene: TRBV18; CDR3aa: CASSPSELGTGSTEAFF; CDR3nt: TGTGCCAGCTCACCGAGTGAGTTGGGGACAGGGAGCACTGAAGCTTTCTTT
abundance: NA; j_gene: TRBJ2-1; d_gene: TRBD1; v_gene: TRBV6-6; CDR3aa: CAQDRGSYNEQFF; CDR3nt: TGTGCCCAGGACAGGGGATCCTACAATGAGCAGTTCTTC
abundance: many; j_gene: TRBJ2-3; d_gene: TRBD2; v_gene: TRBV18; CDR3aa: CASSLAGASMTGTDTQYF; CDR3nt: TGTGCCAGCTCACTAGCGGGCGCGTCTATGACCGGCACAGATACGCAGTATTTT
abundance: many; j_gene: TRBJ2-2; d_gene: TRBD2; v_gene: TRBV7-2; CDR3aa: CASSWTSGSNTGELFF; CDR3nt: TGTGCCAGCAGCTGGACTAGCGGGAGCAACACCGGGGAGCTGTTTTTT
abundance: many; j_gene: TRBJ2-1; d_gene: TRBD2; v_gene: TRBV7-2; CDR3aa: CASSLAGLASNEQFF; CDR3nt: TGTGCCAGCAGCTTAGCGGGACTAGCGAGCAATGAGCAGTTCTTC
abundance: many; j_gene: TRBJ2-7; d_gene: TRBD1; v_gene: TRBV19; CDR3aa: CATKDRSDEQYF; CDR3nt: TGTGCCACCAAGGACAGGTCGGACGAGCAGTACTTC
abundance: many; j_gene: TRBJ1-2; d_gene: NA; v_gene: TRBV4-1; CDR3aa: CASSQDAGPWGYTF; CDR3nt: TGCGCCAGCAGCCAAGATGCAGGACCTTGGGGCTACACCTTC
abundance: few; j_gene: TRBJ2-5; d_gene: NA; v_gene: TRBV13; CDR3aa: CASSLGGSETQYF; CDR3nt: TGTGCCAGCAGCTTAGGGGGGAGCGAGACCCAGTACTTC
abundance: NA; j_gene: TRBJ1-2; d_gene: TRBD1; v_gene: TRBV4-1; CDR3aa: CASSREQGVNYGHTF; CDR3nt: TGCGCCAGCAGCCGGGAACAGGGGGTGAACTATGGCCACACCTTC
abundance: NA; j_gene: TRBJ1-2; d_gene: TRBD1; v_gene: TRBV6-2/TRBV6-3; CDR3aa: CASSSGQGGDHGYTF; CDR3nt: TGCGCCAGCAGTTCTGGACAGGGCGGGGACCATGGCTACACCTTC
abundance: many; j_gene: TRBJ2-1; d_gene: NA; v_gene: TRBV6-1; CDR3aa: CASSWGDSYNEQFF; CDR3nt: TGTGCCAGCAGTTGGGGGGACTCCTACAATGAGCAGTTCTTC
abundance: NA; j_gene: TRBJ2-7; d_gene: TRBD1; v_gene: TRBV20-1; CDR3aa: CSAPTETGFYEQYF; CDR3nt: TGCAGTGCCCCAACCGAGACAGGGTTCTACGAGCAGTACTTC
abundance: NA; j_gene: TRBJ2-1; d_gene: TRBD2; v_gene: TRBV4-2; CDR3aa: CASSHYGTTVSWEQFF; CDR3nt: TGTGCCAGCAGCCATTACGGGACTACCGTCTCATGGGAGCAGTTCTTC
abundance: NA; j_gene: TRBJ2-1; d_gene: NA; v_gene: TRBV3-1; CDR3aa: CASLWAYGNEQFF; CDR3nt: TGCGCCAGCCTCTGGGCCTACGGCAATGAGCAGTTCTTC
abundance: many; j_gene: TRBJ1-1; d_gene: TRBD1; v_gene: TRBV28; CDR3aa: CASSLRDRGRGFF; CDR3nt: TGTGCCAGCAGTTTAAGGGACAGGGGTCGGGGGTTCTTT
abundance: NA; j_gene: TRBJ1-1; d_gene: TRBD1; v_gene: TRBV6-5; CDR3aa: CASTGGASTEASF; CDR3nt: TGTGCCAGCACAGGGGGTGCAAGCACTGAAGCTTCCTTT
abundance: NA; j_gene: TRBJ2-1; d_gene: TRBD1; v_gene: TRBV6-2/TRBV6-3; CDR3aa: CASRPGQGMGTHAYNEQFF; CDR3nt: TGTGCCAGCAGACCGGGACAGGGGATGGGGACCCATGCCTACAATGAGCAGTTCTTC
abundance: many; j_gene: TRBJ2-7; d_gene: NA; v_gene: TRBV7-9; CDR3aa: CASSLSGHEQYF; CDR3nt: TGTGCCAGCAGCTTATCAGGACACGAGCAGTACTTC
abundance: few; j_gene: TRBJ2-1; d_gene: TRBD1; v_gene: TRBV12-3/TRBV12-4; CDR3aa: CASSVTGQEEQFF; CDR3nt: TGTGCCAGCAGCGTGACAGGGCAGGAAGAGCAGTTCTTC
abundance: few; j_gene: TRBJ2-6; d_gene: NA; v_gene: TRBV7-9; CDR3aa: CAADRNGANVLTF; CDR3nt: TGTGCCGCCGACAGAAATGGGGCCAACGTCCTGACTTTC
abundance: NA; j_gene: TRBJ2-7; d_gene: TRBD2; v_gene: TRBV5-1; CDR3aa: CASSLGVSGSDEQYF; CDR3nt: TGCGCCAGCAGCTTGGGCGTTAGCGGGAGTGACGAGCAGTACTTC
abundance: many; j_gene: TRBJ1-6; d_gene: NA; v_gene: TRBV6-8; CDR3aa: CASSYLPGGKDSPLHF; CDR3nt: TGTGCCAGCAGTTACCTGCCCGGGGGGAAAGATTCACCCCTCCACTTT
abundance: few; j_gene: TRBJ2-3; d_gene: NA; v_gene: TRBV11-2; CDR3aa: CASSRSYRGEPTDTQYF; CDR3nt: TGTGCCAGCAGCCGCTCCTATCGCGGGGAGCCCACAGATACGCAGTATTTT
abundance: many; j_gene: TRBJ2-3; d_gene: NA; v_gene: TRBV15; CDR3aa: CATSREFGPNTDTQYF; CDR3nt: TGTGCCACCAGCAGAGAGTTTGGTCCCAACACAGATACGCAGTATTTT
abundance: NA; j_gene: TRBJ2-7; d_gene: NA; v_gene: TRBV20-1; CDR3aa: CGARGQGGSYEQYF; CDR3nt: TGCGGTGCTAGAGGGCAGGGCGGCTCCTACGAGCAGTACTTC
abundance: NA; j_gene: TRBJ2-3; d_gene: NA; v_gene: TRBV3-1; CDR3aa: CASSRDGPSDTQYF; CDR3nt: TGTGCCAGCAGCCGGGACGGCCCCTCAGATACGCAGTATTTT
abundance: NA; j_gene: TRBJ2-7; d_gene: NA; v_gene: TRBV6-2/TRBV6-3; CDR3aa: CASSYQTVVSYEQYF; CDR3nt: TGTGCCAGCAGTTACCAGACGGTGGTATCCTACGAGCAGTACTTC
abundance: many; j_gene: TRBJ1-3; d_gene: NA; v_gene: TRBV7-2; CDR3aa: CASSLRWRGALGNTIYF; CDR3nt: TGTGCCAGCAGCTTACGTTGGCGGGGGGCGCTTGGAAACACCATATATTTT
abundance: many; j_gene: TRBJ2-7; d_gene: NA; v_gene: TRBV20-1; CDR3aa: CSARVRDRGTYEQYF; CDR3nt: TGCAGTGCTAGAGTACGAGACAGAGGAACCTACGAGCAGTACTTC
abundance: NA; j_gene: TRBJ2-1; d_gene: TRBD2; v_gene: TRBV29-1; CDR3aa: CSVTLAGGFNEQFF; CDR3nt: TGCAGCGTTACATTAGCGGGAGGGTTCAATGAGCAGTTCTTC
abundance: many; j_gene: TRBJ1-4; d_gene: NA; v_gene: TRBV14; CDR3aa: CASSQAGADPLREKLFF; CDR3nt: TGTGCCAGCAGCCAAGCCGGGGCTGATCCCCTACGGGAAAAACTGTTTTTT
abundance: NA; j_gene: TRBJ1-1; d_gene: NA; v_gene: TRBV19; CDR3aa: CASITDSLNTEAFF; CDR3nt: TGTGCCAGTATTACGGACAGTCTGAACACTGAAGCTTTCTTT
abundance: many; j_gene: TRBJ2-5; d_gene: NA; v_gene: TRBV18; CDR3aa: CASSPGHKETQYF; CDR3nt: TGTGCCAGCTCACCGGGACACAAAGAGACCCAGTACTTC
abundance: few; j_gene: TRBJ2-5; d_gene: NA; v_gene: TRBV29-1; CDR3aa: CSVTFRQMAQETQYF; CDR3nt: TGCAGCGTTACTTTTCGACAGATGGCGCAGGAGACCCAGTACTTC
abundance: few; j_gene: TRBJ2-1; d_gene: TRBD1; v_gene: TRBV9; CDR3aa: CASSAPIRDRQNNEQFF; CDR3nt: TGTGCCAGCAGCGCCCCTATCCGGGACAGGCAAAACAATGAGCAGTTCTTC
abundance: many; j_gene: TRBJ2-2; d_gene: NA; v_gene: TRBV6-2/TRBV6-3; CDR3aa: CASSQDYNTGELFF; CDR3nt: TGTGCCAGCAGCCAAGACTACAACACCGGGGAGCTGTTTTTT
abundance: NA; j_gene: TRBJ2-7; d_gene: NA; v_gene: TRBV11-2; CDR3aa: CASSFVRSYEQYF; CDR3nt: TGTGCCAGCAGCTTTGTCAGGAGCTACGAGCAGTACTTC
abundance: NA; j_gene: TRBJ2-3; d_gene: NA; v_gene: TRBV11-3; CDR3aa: CASSLSPTIDTQYF; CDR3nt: TGTGCCAGCAGCTTATCGCCCACGATAGATACGCAGTATTTT
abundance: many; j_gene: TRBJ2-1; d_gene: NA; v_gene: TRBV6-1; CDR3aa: CASNTPQGIEQFF; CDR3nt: TGTGCCAGCAATACTCCACAGGGAATTGAGCAGTTCTTC